Each of the 4 T cell receptor beta chains below was sequenced from the same sample in a study of naive and memory T cell subsets. Study-level findings and limits: A few larger clonotypes appeared in naive repertoires, especially CD8, possibly memory cells re-expressing CD45RA.

The beta constant-region primer was an equimolar mix of two oligonucleotides covering TRBC1 and TRBC2. Four rounds of PCR amplified the ligated cDNA using nested alpha and beta constant-region primers plus SP2. TCRdb recomputed calls from the UMI-ligation and nested PCR reads with MiXCR, one row per CDR3 protein. The sample lists 130,000 to 150,000 distinct CDR3 sequences; roughly 22% were seen once. The antigens for these receptors are not known. Material for sequencing was naive CD4+ T cells from blood. The receptors derive from a human donor in good health.

This sequence joins TRBV27 and TRBJ1-1, with D possibly being TRBD1 (5 bases). CDR1 is MNHEY, CDR2 SMNVEV, per germline (reference sequence). The V gene lost 3 bases and the J gene lost 1 base, with 6 bases spanning the gap. The CDR3 is made up of 13 amino acids. CDR3 in DNA: TGTGCCAGCAGTTTCGGGACGAACACTGAAGCTTTCTTT. This codes for CASSFGTNTEAFF.

There are a few counts of this clonotype. The chain combines TRBV11-2 with TRBJ1-4; TRBD1 agrees at 11 bases. Germline values: CDR1 SGHAT, CDR2 FQNNGV. The ends lost 5 bases at V and 7 bases at J; junction bases unmatched: 9. The CDR3 length is 16 residues. The CDR3 loop reads CASSLGQGVYGEKLFF. For the CDR3, the DNA is TGTGCCAGCAGCCTGGGACAGGGGGTTTATGGTGAAAAACTGTTTTTT. Variable domain in full (rest from reference TRBV11-2 and TRBJ1-4): EAGVAQSPRYKIIEKRQSVAFWCNPISGHATLYWYQQILGQGPKLLIQFQNNGVVDDSQLPKDRFSAERLKGVDSTLKIQPAKLEDSAVYLCASSLGQGVYGEKLFFGSGTQLSVL.

Only a few counts were recorded for this clonotype. For the CDR3, the DNA is TGTGCCAGCAGCCAGGACGGAGACTCCTACGAGCAGTACTTC. It encodes CASSQDGDSYEQYF. V and J are TRBV14 and TRBJ2-7, with D unclear. CDR1 and CDR2 (germline): SGHDN, FVKESK. V lost 3 bases and J lost 0, with 9 bases in between. This CDR3 has 14 amino acids. The entire variable domain, with the rest obtained from reference TRBV14 and TRBJ2-7, is as follows: EAGVTQFPSHSVIEKGQTVTLRCDPISGHDNLYWYRRVMGKEIKFLLHFVKESKQDESGMPNNRFLAERTGGTYSTLKVQPAELEDSGVYFCASSQDGDSYEQYFGPGTRLTVT.

As regards this clonotype: The junction departs from the called germline gene at one end, perhaps through a read error. The chain joins TRBV29-1 to TRBJ2-1; D uncertain. Germline V gives CDR1 SQVTM, CDR2 ANQGSEA. The CDR3 loop spans 14 amino acids. In DNA form, the CDR3 reads TGCAGCTTTGACTTCCTGAGCTCCTACAATGAGCAGTTCTTC. Protein product: CSFDFLSSYNEQFF.